The 28 T cell receptor beta chains below were found in one sample sequenced in a study. TCRdb reprocessed the 5' RACE reads with MiXCR, giving one entry per CDR3 protein. The sample lists tens of thousands of distinct CDR3 sequences; 28% were seen once. The material sequenced was naive CD4+ T cells sorted from blood. The subset denotes: naive CD4+ T cells, CD4+CD45RA+CD25-. These receptors all stem from a female donor with breast cancer.

This clonotype occurred many times. CDR3 region: CSAPSGRAYEQYF. Written as DNA, the CDR3 is TGCAGTGCTCCTAGCGGGAGGGCCTACGAGCAGTACTTC. The genes are TRBV20-1 and TRBJ2-7; 12 nucleotides agree with TRBD2. The length of the CDR3 is 13 residues. The J segment lost 2 bases and the V segment lost 5 bases, leaving 1 base of the junction unmatched. Germline CDR1 is DFQATT and CDR2 is SNEGSKA (reference sequence).

The V gene is TRBV28, the J gene TRBJ2-7; D gene unclear. Germline V CDR1 and CDR2: MDHEN, SYDVKM. The CDR3 has 13 amino acids. Trimming shortened V by 3 bases and J by 1 base, and 7 bases separated the two germline ends. The CDR3 protein is CASSLGGSYEQYF. The CDR3 bases are TGTGCCAGCAGTTTGGGTGGTTCCTACGAGCAGTACTTC. The full variable domain, its missing parts supplied by reference TRBV28 and TRBJ2-7, is DVKVTQSSRYLVKRTGEKVFLECVQDMDHENMFWYRQDPGLGLRLIYFSYDVKMKEKGDIPEGYSVSREKKERFSLILESASTNQTSMYLCASSLGGSYEQYFGPGTRLTVT.

The genes are TRBV27 and TRBJ2-7, with D unclear. There are 13 residues in the CDR3. Trimming shortened V by 3 bases and J by 7 bases, and 13 bases separated the two germline ends. Germline CDR1 MNHEY, CDR2 SMNVEV (reference sequence). The chain's CDR3 is CASSFTPVSEQYF. CDR3 DNA sequence: TGTGCCAGCAGTTTTACACCTGTAAGTGAGCAGTACTTC.

This clonotype showed up just a few times. The V call is TRBV20-1, the J call TRBJ2-5; D is perhaps TRBD2 (5 bases). The V end was cut by 4 bases, the J end by 9 bases, with 27 bases between. Germline V lookup: CDR1 DFQATT, CDR2 SNEGSKA (reference sequence). The CDR3 is made up of 16 amino acids. The CDR3 sequence: CSATPRQRDLLLAQYF. The DNA for the CDR3 is TGCAGTGCTACCCCCCGCCAGAGGGATCTATTACTGGCCCAGTACTTC.

This clonotype was counted only a few times. This sequence joins TRBV7-3 and TRBJ1-2; 8 positions match TRBD1. Losses at the gene ends were 4 bases for V and 8 bases for J; bases not matched to a gene: 6. The CDR3 contains 13 residues. Germline CDR1 and CDR2: SGHTA and FQGTGA. The CDR3 bases are TGTGCCAGCAGCTCGACAGGGGCGAGCGGCTACACCTTC. Protein: CASSSTGASGYTF.

Remarks on this clonotype: A junction boundary mismatches the germline segment, possibly from a read error. The chain has TRBV4-1 and TRBJ1-6; D not certain. This CDR3 is built from 15 residues. The germline CDR1 and CDR2 sequences are MGHRA and YSYEKL. Here the CDR3 DNA reads TGCGCCGGCAGCCGGGTGGACGGCCCCAATTCACCCCTCCACTTT. Translating gives CAGSRVDGPNSPLHF.

The table lists this clonotype with a few counts. This chain joins TRBV20-1 and TRBJ2-7; TRBD2 agrees at 8 bases. Germline lookup yields CDR1 DFQATT and CDR2 SNEGSKA (reference sequence). J lost 3 bases, V lost 4 bases, and 11 bases had no gene match. The CDR3 is 15 residues long. The CDR3 sequence is CSAKLPGLGGYEQYF. The DNA for the CDR3 is TGCAGTGCTAAGCTGCCGGGACTAGGGGGCTACGAGCAGTACTTC.

This clonotype was recorded a few times. CDR3 loop: CASSLASGSGTDKEQFF. DNA of the CDR3: TGTGCCAGCAGCTTGGCCTCGGGTAGCGGGACCGATAAGGAGCAGTTCTTC. The V call is TRBV5-6, the J call TRBJ2-1, with TRBD2 matching 8 bases. V lost 0 bases to trimming and J lost 10 bases; unmatched junction nucleotides: 15. This CDR3 comprises 17 residues. Germline V gene lookup returns CDR1 SGHDT and CDR2 YYEEEE.

This chain connects TRBV29-1 to TRBJ2-1; tentatively, D is TRBD1 (11 bases). CDR1 is SQVTM, CDR2 ANQGSEA, per germline. This CDR3 has 20 residues. Trimming stripped 4 bases from V and 8 bases from J, with 36 bases between. The CDR3 nucleotides read TGCAGCGTTGGACCCCCAGGACAGGGGGCGTCTAGCGGGAGAACCCATGAGCAGTTCTTC. This gives the protein CSVGPPGQGASSGRTHEQFF.

As concerns this clonotype: An end of the junction differs from the germline gene, which may be a read error. V gene TRBV5-6 combines with J gene TRBJ1-4; 8 bases fit TRBD1. Germline V gene data show CDR1 as SGHDT and CDR2 as YYEEEE. This CDR3 is 15 amino acids long. The CDR3, as DNA: TGTGCCGGCAGCTTGGGCAGGGGGCGGATTGAAAAACTGTTTTTT. Translating gives CAGSLGRGRIEKLFF.

This clonotype has just a few counts. The junction and the germline gene differ at one end; a read error may be behind it. The V gene is TRBV27, the J gene TRBJ2-2; 7 nucleotides align to TRBD2. CDR1 and CDR2 (germline): MNHEY, SMNVEV (reference sequence). There are 17 residues in the CDR3. The CDR3 here is CASSNERELADTRELFF. The DNA for the CDR3 is TGTGCCAGCAGTAACGAAAGAGAGCTAGCGGACACCAGGGAGCTGTTTTTT.

This chain joins TRBV10-3 and TRBJ1-5; a weak D match, TRBD1 (5 bases). The germline V gene encodes CDR1 ENHRY and CDR2 SYGVKD. The CDR3 consists of 13 residues. The germline V and J ends were trimmed by 5 bases and 6 bases, with 11 bases remaining between them. The CDR3 reads CAISPGRFQPQHF. The CDR3 region has the DNA TGTGCCATCAGTCCAGGGCGCTTTCAGCCCCAGCATTTT.

This clonotype was recorded many times. The chain has TRBV20-1 and TRBJ2-3; 7 nucleotides align to TRBD2. The length of the CDR3 is 13 residues. Germline V gene lookup returns CDR1 DFQATT and CDR2 SNEGSKA (reference sequence). The junction had 2 bases not matched to a gene; V was cut back by 3 bases and J by 2 bases. The CDR3 sequence: CSARGRVTDTQYF. The CDR3 DNA follows: TGCAGTGCTAGGGGGAGGGTCACAGATACGCAGTATTTT.

The chain has TRBV20-1 and TRBJ2-7; 11 positions match TRBD2. Trimming cost V 6 bases and J 6 bases; bases outside gene matches: 10. Germline CDR1 and CDR2: DFQATT and SNEGSKA (reference sequence). The CDR3 runs 14 residues. CDR3 amino acids: CSAIAGGPGTEQYF. The CDR3 region has the DNA TGCAGTGCAATAGCGGGAGGGCCGGGTACCGAGCAGTACTTC.

Points on this clonotype: One junction end does not reproduce the germline sequence, and a read error may be involved. The rearrangement joins TRBV11-2 to TRBJ1-1, with D possibly TRBD1 on 6 matching bases. Per the germline V gene, CDR1 is SGHAT and CDR2 is FQNNGV. The CDR3 totals 15 residues. The CDR3 sequence: CASSLMGGGNTEASF. The CDR3 nucleotides are TGTGCCAGCAGCTTAATGGGGGGCGGGAACACTGAAGCTTCCTTT.

This clonotype has more than one count but fewer than ten. This chain uses TRBV20-1 with TRBJ2-7; TRBD2 matches 9 bases. The trim removed 2 bases at V and 3 bases at J, leaving 11 bases unmatched. Germline values: CDR1 DFQATT, CDR2 SNEGSKA (reference sequence). This CDR3 has 16 residues. The CDR3 is CSARKWLAGKDYEQYF. Written as DNA, the CDR3 is TGCAGTGCTAGAAAATGGCTAGCGGGAAAGGACTACGAGCAGTACTTC.

V is TRBV6-5 and J is TRBJ2-2; 7 nucleotides match TRBD1. CDR1 MNHEY and CDR2 SVGAGI come from the germline V gene. Trimming took 4 bases from V and 0 from J; bases not matched to a gene: 2. The CDR3 is 15 residues long. This chain's CDR3 is CASSWGQSNTGELFF. The CDR3 DNA sequence: TGTGCCAGCAGTTGGGGACAGTCGAACACCGGGGAGCTGTTTTTT.

The rearrangement joins TRBV24-1 to TRBJ2-2; perhaps TRBD1 as D (5 bases). The CDR3 has 18 amino acids. V was trimmed by 1 base and J by 1 base, leaving 15 bases between them. Germline assignment: CDR1 KGHDR and CDR2 SFDVKD. CDR3 sequence: CATSDLGAWGQNTGELFF. The CDR3 nucleotides are TGTGCCACCAGTGATTTAGGCGCATGGGGCCAGAACACCGGGGAGCTGTTTTTT.

This clonotype was observed a few times. The chain carries TRBV25-1 and TRBJ2-7; 8 bases fit TRBD1. CDR1 and CDR2 (germline): MGHDK, SYGVNS. The J segment lost 0 bases and the V segment lost 4 bases, leaving 5 bases of the junction unmatched. The length of the CDR3 is 15 residues. The CDR3 sequence is CASSGSGTGSYEQYF. CDR3 in DNA: TGTGCCAGCAGTGGATCCGGGACAGGCTCCTACGAGCAGTACTTC.

Comments on this clonotype: Since a much larger clone is just one base distant, this may be a read error. The rearrangement joins TRBV27 to TRBJ2-7, with a tentative D call TRBD1 (6 bases). The CDR3 has 15 residues. Germline assignment: CDR1 MNHEY and CDR2 SMNVEV (reference sequence). CDR3 loop: CASSTFMGQSYEQCF. The CDR3, as DNA: TGTGCCAGCAGTACCTTTATGGGACAATCCTACGAGCAGTGCTTC.

This clonotype has just a few counts. The J gene is TRBJ1-5, the V gene TRBV12-3 or TRBV12-4; no reliable D call. The length of the CDR3 is 13 residues. The ends were cut back, 2 bases at V and 5 bases at J, with 7 bases in the middle. The CDR3 DNA reads TGTGCCAGCAGTTTACAGCATGATCAGCCCCAGCATTTT. It is translated as CASSLQHDQPQHF.

This chain uses TRBV5-1 with TRBJ2-4; 9 bases match TRBD2. The CDR3 sequence is 17 residues long. CDR1 is SGHRS and CDR2 is YFSETQ in the germline V gene. Unmatched junction bases numbered 9, after V lost 0 bases and J lost 5 bases. The CDR3 DNA sequence: TGCGCCAGCAGCTTGGGGGCGGCGACTAGCGGAGAAAACATTCAGTACTTC. Its translation: CASSLGAATSGENIQYF. Full variable domain (rest looked up from reference TRBV5-1 and TRBJ2-4): KAGVTQTPRYLIKTRGQQVTLSCSPISGHRSVSWYQQTPGQGLQFLFEYFSETQRNKGNFPGRFSGRQFSNSRSEMNVSTLELGDSALYLCASSLGAATSGENIQYFGAGTRLSVL.

V gene TRBV29-1 combines with J gene TRBJ2-7; tentative D call: TRBD2 (6 bases). CDR3 length: 13 residues. Germline V gene lookup returns CDR1 SQVTM and CDR2 ANQGSEA. With 7 bases removed from V and 5 bases from J, the gap between germline ends came to 18 bases. The CDR3: CSARRTNFDEQYF. The CDR3 DNA is TGCAGCGCCCGGCGGACTAATTTCGACGAGCAGTACTTC.

J is TRBJ1-1 and V is TRBV7-8, with 9 bases identical to TRBD1. This CDR3 is 14 amino acids long. CDR1 is SGHVS and CDR2 is FQNEAQ in the germline V gene. Unmatched junction bases numbered 4, after V lost 3 bases and J lost 5 bases. This CDR3 reads CASSFQGQGTEAFF. For the CDR3, the DNA is TGTGCCAGCAGCTTCCAAGGACAGGGGACTGAAGCTTTCTTT.

By its share, this clonotype is medium-sized. The chain employs TRBV20-1 and TRBJ1-2; D uncertain. Trimming cost V 5 bases and J 3 bases, with 10 bases left between them. Per germline, CDR1 DFQATT and CDR2 SNEGSKA (reference sequence). This CDR3 comprises 12 residues. The CDR3 here is CSAAPDYYGYTF. The CDR3 DNA is TGCAGTGCTGCCCCAGATTACTATGGCTACACCTTC.

This clonotype was picked up a small number of times. This sequence joins TRBV6-2 or TRBV6-3 and TRBJ2-7; TRBD1 is a possible D gene (6 bases). Germline loops: CDR1 MNHEY, CDR2 SVGEGT. The V end was cut by 2 bases, the J end by 3 bases, with 8 bases between. The CDR3 contains 13 residues. The CDR3 DNA reads TGTGCCAGCAGTTACCAGGGGCACTACGAGCAGTACTTC. Protein: CASSYQGHYEQYF.

The chain is built from TRBV20-1 and TRBJ1-2; TRBD1 might be the D (5 bases). Trimming pared 6 bases from V and 8 bases from J, leaving 25 bases between. Germline values: CDR1 DFQATT, CDR2 SNEGSKA (reference sequence). This CDR3 is 15 amino acids long. The CDR3 reads CSATLPGPLRKGYTF. The CDR3 DNA sequence: TGCAGTGCCACGCTCCCGGGACCCCTGAGGAAGGGCTACACCTTC.

The J gene is TRBJ1-6, the V gene TRBV5-8; D is undetermined. This CDR3 has 14 residues. V was shortened by 6 bases and J by 9 bases, with 16 bases between the two germline ends. In germline, CDR1 is SGHTS, CDR2 YDEGEE. As DNA, the CDR3 is TGTGCCAGCACCAGCGGAGTGGGTGTTTCACCCCTCCACTTT. Its translation is CASTSGVGVSPLHF. Full variable domain (rest looked up from reference TRBV5-8 and TRBJ1-6): EAGVTQSPTHLIKTRGQQATLRCSPISGHTSVYWYQQALGLGLQFLLWYDEGEERNRGNFPPRFSGRQFPNYSSELNVNALELEDSALYLCASTSGVGVSPLHFGNGTRLTVT.